One and the same sample provided the 3 T cell receptor beta chains below, sequenced in a study of blood T cell repertoires in COVID-19. The table came from immunoSEQ multiplex PCR; TCRdb's copy has only in-frame clones and leaves some out. Altogether 65,000 to 85,000 clones are present, 88% being singletons, with the ten largest covering roughly a fifth. Sample: peripheral blood. The receptors come from a human donor in a cohort sampled during active COVID-19.

The count of this clone is one. The gene calls are TRBV18 and TRBJ2-5; no firm D call. This CDR3 is built from 14 residues. CDR1 KGHSH and CDR2 LQKENI come from the germline V gene. The ends were cut back, 6 bases at V and 1 base at J, with 12 bases in the middle. CDR3 nucleotide sequence: TGTGCCAGCTCCCCGGGTCCAAGCCAAGAGACCCAGTACTTC. It encodes CASSPGPSQETQYF. The full variable domain, with the rest looked up from reference TRBV18 and TRBJ2-5, is NAGVMQNPRHLVRRRGQEARLRCSPMKGHSHVYWYRQLPEEGLKFMVYLQKENIIDESGMPKERFSAEFPKEGPSILRIQQVVRGDSAAYFCASSPGPSQETQYFGPGTRLLVL.

This clone turned up a few times. The gene calls are TRBV15 and TRBJ1-3; maybe TRBD1 (5 bases). CDR3 length: 14 residues. Trimming shortened V by 4 bases and J by 1 base, and 8 bases separated the two germline ends. The germline CDR1 and CDR2 sequences are LNHNV and YYDKDF (reference sequence). As DNA, the CDR3 is TGTGCCACCAGCACTACAGGATCTGGAAACACCATATATTTT. Its protein is CATSTTGSGNTIYF.

The chain employs TRBV4-1 and TRBJ1-1; D not resolved. Germline V lookup: CDR1 MGHRA, CDR2 YSYEKL. Trimming took 1 base from V and 2 from J, leaving 11 bases between them. There are 15 residues in the CDR3. The DNA for the CDR3 is TGCGCCAGCAGCCAAGTAGCAGAAATAAACACTGAAGCTTTCTTT. This encodes CASSQVAEINTEAFF.